These 13 T cell receptor beta chains were all obtained from the same sample, sequenced in a study of cytomegalovirus exposure and HLA in healthy donors. It was with 60 Vbeta and 13 Jbeta primers that the PCR ran. This table comes from immunoSEQ multiplex PCR, and its TCRdb copy is limited to in-frame clones, with some not included. The table shows 200,000 to 250,000 clones, with approximately 80% occurring only once. Sequenced: PBMCs. The receptors come from a boy younger than 10 in good health and CMV-seronegative.

The gene calls are TRBV25-1 and TRBJ2-3; tentative D call: TRBD1 (5 bases). CDR3 length: 15 residues. V was trimmed by 0 bases and J by 5 bases, leaving 12 bases between them. Per germline, CDR1 MGHDK and CDR2 SYGVNS. CDR3 residues: CASSEYRVMGDTQYF. CDR3 bases: TGTGCCAGCAGTGAATACAGGGTTATGGGAGATACGCAGTATTTT.

The chain carries TRBV18 and TRBJ2-1; 10 bases are a match to TRBD2. Germline V CDR1 and CDR2: KGHSH, LQKENI. V lost 3 bases, J lost 0 bases, and 5 bases stayed unmatched. CDR3 length equals 17 residues. CDR3 sequence (DNA): TGTGCCAGCTCACCCCCAGCGGGGGGGCCCTCCTACAATGAGCAGTTCTTC. As protein: CASSPPAGGPSYNEQFF.

V usage is TRBV30 and J usage is TRBJ1-5; 8 positions agree with TRBD1. V lost 3 bases and J lost 11; bases outside the gene matches: 9. CDR3 length equals 13 residues. Germline values: CDR1 GTSNPN, CDR2 SVGIG (reference sequence). The CDR3 nucleotides read TGTGCCTGGAGCGGACAGGGACGCAGGGCCCAGCATTTT. This sequence encodes CAWSGQGRRAQHF.

The gene calls are TRBV9 and TRBJ1-5; 9 positions agree with TRBD1. Germline CDR1 SGDLS, CDR2 YYNGEE. The V and J ends lost 4 bases and 2 bases, in that order; junction bases with no gene match: 10. This CDR3 has 17 residues. CDR3 nucleotides: TGTGCCAGCAGCCCAGGGGGGGACAGGGTCGGCAATCAGCCCCAGCATTTT. Translated: CASSPGGDRVGNQPQHF.

CDR3 sequence reads: CASSINRGTEAFF. In DNA form, the CDR3 reads TGTGCCAGTAGTATTAACAGGGGCACTGAAGCTTTCTTT. The rearrangement links TRBV19 to TRBJ1-1, with 7 bases aligning to TRBD1. Germline V lookup: CDR1 LNHDA, CDR2 SQIVND (reference sequence). Trimming took 3 bases from V and 4 from J; bases not matched to a gene: 2. This CDR3 is 13 amino acids long.

The chain links TRBV18 to TRBJ1-1; D is possibly TRBD1 (5 bases). The CDR3 has 16 amino acids. CDR1 and CDR2 from the germline V gene are KGHSH and LQKENI. The germline V and J ends were trimmed by 2 bases and 3 bases, with 16 bases remaining between them. The CDR3 sequence: CASSPGPRQGDTEAFF. The CDR3 nucleotides are TGTGCCAGCTCACCAGGGCCCAGGCAGGGCGACACTGAAGCTTTCTTT.

The chain links TRBV11-2 to TRBJ2-1; 10 nucleotides line up with TRBD2. Trimming cost V 0 bases and J 10 bases; bases outside gene matches: 0. Germline assignment: CDR1 SGHAT and CDR2 FQNNGV. This CDR3 is 13 amino acids long. The CDR3 DNA reads TGTGCCAGCAGCTTAGAACTAGCGGGGGAGCAGTTCTTC. As protein: CASSLELAGEQFF.

Concerning this clone itself: In the same sample, other DNA sequences code for this CDR3. This chain uses TRBV30 with TRBJ1-1, with D tentatively TRBD1 (5 bases). Germline CDR1 is GTSNPN and CDR2 is SVGIG (reference sequence). This CDR3 is built from 14 residues. The germline V and J ends were trimmed by 3 bases and 1 base, with 12 bases remaining between them. The CDR3 sequence: CAWSVGGTNTEAFF. The CDR3 region has the DNA TGTGCCTGGAGCGTTGGGGGGACGAACACTGAAGCTTTCTTT.

The chain uses TRBV27 and TRBJ2-7; D ambiguous. This CDR3 region has 14 residues. Trimming removed 3 bases at V and 0 bases at J, with 9 bases between. Germline V gene lookup returns CDR1 MNHEY and CDR2 SMNVEV (reference sequence). CDR3 amino acids: CASSFLESSYEQYF. CDR3 bases: TGTGCCAGCAGTTTTCTGGAGAGCTCCTACGAGCAGTACTTC.

This clone has just one count. The J gene is TRBJ2-2, the V gene TRBV7-6; maybe TRBD2 (5 bases). Trimming removed 3 bases from V and 2 bases from J, with 13 bases in between. Germline CDR1 SGHVS, CDR2 FNYEAQ. The CDR3 extends over 16 amino acids. The CDR3: CASSFGGGKNTGELFF. As DNA, the CDR3 is TGTGCCAGCAGCTTTGGAGGTGGGAAAAACACCGGGGAGCTGTTTTTT.

The V and J genes are TRBV25-1 and TRBJ2-3; D unresolved. V lost 3 bases to trimming and J lost 7 bases, with 5 bases between them. The CDR3 is 11 residues long. Germline V gene sequence: CDR1 MGHDK, CDR2 SYGVNS. CDR3 in DNA: TGTGCCAGCAGTGACGGTCATACGCAGTATTTT. Translating it yields CASSDGHTQYF.

The chain combines TRBV11-1 with TRBJ2-3; 7 positions agree with TRBD2. With 5 bases clipped from V and 2 bases from J, the junction kept 10 bases outside the gene matches. The CDR3 loop spans 16 amino acids. Per the germline V gene, CDR1 is SGHAT and CDR2 is FQDESV (reference sequence). CDR3 residues: CASSPQLALHTDTQYF. The CDR3, as DNA: TGTGCCAGCAGCCCACAACTAGCGCTTCACACAGATACGCAGTATTTT.

This clone has a single count. This chain links TRBV5-1 with TRBJ2-5; D ambiguous. V gave up 1 base and J gave up 2 bases, with 12 bases separating them. Germline values: CDR1 SGHRS, CDR2 YFSETQ. The CDR3 length is 15 residues. CDR3 nucleotides: TGCGCCAGCAGCTTGAGTCGGAGCTCTCAAGAGACCCAGTACTTC. This encodes CASSLSRSSQETQYF. Combining the CDR3 with reference TRBV5-1 and TRBJ2-5 gives the whole variable domain KAGVTQTPRYLIKTRGQQVTLSCSPISGHRSVSWYQQTPGQGLQFLFEYFSETQRNKGNFPGRFSGRQFSNSRSEMNVSTLELGDSALYLCASSLSRSSQETQYFGPGTRLLVL.